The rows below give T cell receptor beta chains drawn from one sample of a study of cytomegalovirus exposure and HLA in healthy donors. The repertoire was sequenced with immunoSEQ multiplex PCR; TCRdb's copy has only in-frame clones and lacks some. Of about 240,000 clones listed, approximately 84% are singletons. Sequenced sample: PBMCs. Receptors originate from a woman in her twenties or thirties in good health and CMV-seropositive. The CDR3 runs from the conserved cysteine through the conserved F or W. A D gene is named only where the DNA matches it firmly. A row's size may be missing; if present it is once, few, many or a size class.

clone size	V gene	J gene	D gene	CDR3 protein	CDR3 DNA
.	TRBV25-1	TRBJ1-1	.	CASSAHGNTEAFF	TGTGCCAGCAGTGCCCACGGGAACACTGAAGCTTTCTTT
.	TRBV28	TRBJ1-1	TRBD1	CASSPFRTGTSSMNTEAFF	TGTGCCAGCAGCCCATTTAGGACAGGGACCTCCAGCATGAACACTGAAGCTTTCTTT
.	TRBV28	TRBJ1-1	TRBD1	CASRGQGFTEAFF	TGTGCCAGCAGGGGACAGGGGTTCACTGAAGCTTTCTTT
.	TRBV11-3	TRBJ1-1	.	CASSLRVAPEAFF	TGTGCCAGCAGCTTACGGGTCGCCCCCGAAGCTTTCTTT
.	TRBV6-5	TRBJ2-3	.	CASSSYRVRGTDTQYF	TGTGCCAGCAGTTCGTACAGGGTTCGGGGCACAGATACGCAGTATTTT
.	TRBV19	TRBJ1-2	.	CASSIGPRTGGYTF	TGTGCCAGTAGTATAGGTCCGAGGACTGGCGGCTACACCTTC
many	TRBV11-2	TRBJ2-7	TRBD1	CASSPFRDRVPREQYF	TGTGCCAGCAGCCCTTTCCGGGACAGGGTCCCCAGGGAGCAGTACTTC
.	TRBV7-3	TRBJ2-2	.	CASSLTSAGNTGELFF	TGTGCCAGCAGCTTAACCTCAGCGGGGAACACCGGGGAGCTGTTTTTT
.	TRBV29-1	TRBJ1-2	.	CSVERGGRGYGYTF	TGCAGCGTTGAACGCGGGGGGCGCGGCTATGGCTACACCTTC
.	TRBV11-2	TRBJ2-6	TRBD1	CASSLEAGGIGANVLTF	TGTGCCAGCAGCTTAGAGGCAGGGGGCATCGGGGCCAACGTCCTGACTTTC
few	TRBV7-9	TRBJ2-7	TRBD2	CASSLATGGESEQYF	TGTGCCAGCAGCTTAGCGACGGGAGGGGAGTCGGAGCAGTACTTC
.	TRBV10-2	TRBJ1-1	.	CASSTGLWIRLDLNTEAFF	TGCGCCAGCAGTACAGGGCTGTGGATTCGACTGGACCTGAACACTGAAGCTTTCTTT
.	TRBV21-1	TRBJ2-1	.	CASSKALLDNEQFF	TGTGCCAGCAGCAAAGCGCTTTTAGACAATGAGCAGTTCTTC
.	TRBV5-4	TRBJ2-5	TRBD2	CASSSGTSAQETQYF	TGTGCCAGCAGCTCCGGGACTAGCGCGCAAGAGACCCAGTACTTC
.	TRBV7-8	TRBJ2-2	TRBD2	CASSLGGSGSSGELFF	TGTGCCAGCAGCTTAGGTGGTAGCGGGAGCTCCGGGGAGCTGTTTTTT
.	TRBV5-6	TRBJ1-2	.	CASSFPHPTGSNYGYTF	TGTGCCAGCAGCTTCCCCCACCCGACAGGTTCTAACTATGGCTACACCTTC
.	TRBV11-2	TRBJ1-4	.	CASSLVGTTNEKLFF	TGTGCCAGCAGCTTAGTCGGTACAACTAATGAAAAACTGTTTTTT
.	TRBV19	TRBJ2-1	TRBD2	CASSLTTSLAGGSEQFF	TGTGCCAGTAGCCTTACTACGTCACTAGCGGGAGGCAGCGAGCAGTTCTTC
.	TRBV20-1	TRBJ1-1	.	CSAGQNTEAFF	TGCAGTGCCGGACAGAACACTGAAGCTTTCTTT
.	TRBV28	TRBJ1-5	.	CASSFIHSGNQPQHF	TGTGCCAGCAGTTTTATCCACTCGGGTAATCAGCCCCAGCATTTT
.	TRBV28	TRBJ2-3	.	CASSPRLDIHTDTQYF	TGTGCCAGCAGTCCCCGTTTGGACATACACACAGATACGCAGTATTTT
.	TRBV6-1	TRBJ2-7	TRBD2	CASSESLVGLAGDEQYF	TGTGCCAGCAGTGAATCTCTGGTGGGACTAGCGGGAGACGAGCAGTACTTC
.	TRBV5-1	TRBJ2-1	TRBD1	CASSFLTGASDNEQFF	TGCGCCAGCAGCTTCTTGACAGGGGCTTCGGACAATGAGCAGTTCTTC
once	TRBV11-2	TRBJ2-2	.	CASSFGDTGELFF	TGTGCCAGCAGCTTCGGGGACACCGGGGAGCTGTTTTTT